Listed here are 32 T cell receptor beta chains from one sample, sequenced in a study of OX40 agonist ivuxolimab in advanced cancers. Some clones are missing from TCRdb's copy, which holds only in-frame ones; the method was immunoSEQ multiplex PCR. The repertoire has more than 60,000 clones, 80% to 90% of them found once; the top ten carry roughly 4.7%. The starting material was CD4+ or CD8+ T cells sorted from blood, obtained in a trial of the OX40 agonist ivuxolimab. The receptors derive from an adult with an advanced solid tumor such as melanoma, head and neck, liver or kidney cancer.

The V call is TRBV19, the J call TRBJ1-3; no clear D gene. V was pared by 8 bases and J by 3 bases, with 11 bases between. There are 13 residues in the CDR3. Per the germline V gene, CDR1 is LNHDA and CDR2 is SQIVND (reference sequence). The CDR3 reads CASGREHGNTIYF. The CDR3 DNA follows: TGTGCCAGTGGCCGGGAGCATGGAAACACCATATATTTT. The variable domain in full, with the rest retrieved from reference TRBV19 and TRBJ1-3, is DGGITQSPKYLFRKEGQNVTLSCEQNLNHDAMYWYRQDPGQGLRLIYYSQIVNDFQKGDIAEGYSVSREKKESFPLTVTSAQKNPTAFYLCASGREHGNTIYFGEGSWLTVV.

J is TRBJ1-2 and V is TRBV29-1; 9 nucleotides line up with TRBD1. The CDR3 totals 13 residues. The V gene's germline CDR1 is SQVTM and CDR2 ANQGSEA. V trimming: 2 bases; J trimming: 8 bases; junction bases outside the gene matches: 6. Written as DNA, the CDR3 is TGCAGCGTTGAAAGGGACAGGGCGGGAGGCTACACCTTC. It codes for CSVERDRAGGYTF.

The chain joins TRBV4-1 to TRBJ2-7; tentative D call: TRBD1 (5 bases). This CDR3 is built from 14 residues. Germline CDR1 reads MGHRA; CDR2 reads YSYEKL. Trimming took 4 bases from V and 3 from J, leaving 13 bases between them. This CDR3 reads CASSRVGQSYEQYF. In DNA form, the CDR3 reads TGCGCCAGCAGCCGCGTAGGACAAAGCTACGAGCAGTACTTC.

A few counts support this clone. This chain connects TRBV30 to TRBJ2-7, with 7 bases aligning to TRBD2. Germline-derived CDR1 and CDR2 are GTSNPN and SVGIG (reference sequence). The CDR3 consists of 14 residues. Losses at the gene ends were 0 bases for V and 4 bases for J; bases not matched to a gene: 6. The CDR3 loop reads CAWSVYAGDYEQYF. The CDR3 DNA reads as TGTGCCTGGAGTGTATACGCGGGAGATTACGAGCAGTACTTC.

This clone was detected a few times. This chain links TRBV18 with TRBJ1-1; the match to TRBD1 covers 8 bases. Losses at the gene ends were 0 bases for V and 0 bases for J; bases not matched to a gene: 6. The CDR3 covers 17 residues. The V gene's germline CDR1 is KGHSH and CDR2 LQKENI. The CDR3 protein is CASSPPLSGQVNTEAFF. CDR3 nucleotides: TGTGCCAGCTCACCACCTCTATCGGGACAGGTGAACACTGAAGCTTTCTTT.

This clone was seen a handful of times. V is TRBV30 and J is TRBJ2-7; unclear D gene. This CDR3 region has 13 residues. V lost 4 bases to trimming and J lost 0 bases, with 10 bases between them. Looked up from germline, CDR1 is GTSNPN and CDR2 is SVGIG (reference sequence). The DNA of the CDR3 is TGTGCCTGGACTTCCTTGCGCTCCTACGAGCAGTACTTC. Translating it yields CAWTSLRSYEQYF.

This chain uses TRBV7-2 with TRBJ2-1, with unresolved D. The CDR3 is 12 amino acids. Germline V gives CDR1 SGHTA, CDR2 FQGNSA. V lost 6 bases, J lost 6 bases, and 9 bases lay in between. DNA for the CDR3: TGTGCCAGCAGTCCGATCTCCAATGAGCAGTTCTTC. This gives the protein CASSPISNEQFF. Based on the CDR3 plus reference TRBV7-2 and TRBJ2-1, the full variable domain is GAGVSQSPSNKVTEKGKDVELRCDPISGHTALYWYRQSLGQGLEFLIYFQGNSAPDKSGLPSDRFSAERTGGSVSTLTIQRTQQEDSAVYLCASSPISNEQFFGPGTRLTVL.

The gene calls are TRBV4-1 and TRBJ1-1, with 9 positions matching TRBD1. J was trimmed by 8 bases and V by 7 bases; bases with no gene match: 8. Germline values: CDR1 MGHRA, CDR2 YSYEKL. The CDR3 is made up of 13 amino acids. CDR3 amino acids: CASTTGTGSEAFF. The DNA for the CDR3 is TGCGCCAGCACAACCGGGACAGGGTCCGAAGCTTTCTTT.

The J gene is TRBJ2-2, the V gene TRBV7-2; D gene ambiguous. Germline CDR1 reads SGHTA; CDR2 reads FQGNSA. There are 15 residues in the CDR3. Trimming took 2 bases from V and 4 from J, leaving 11 bases between them. This CDR3 reads CASSLWVSTTGELFF. The CDR3 DNA reads TGTGCCAGCAGCTTATGGGTCAGTACCACCGGGGAGCTGTTTTTT.

The chain is built from TRBV11-2 and TRBJ2-1; D is undetermined. The CDR3 covers 13 residues. V was clipped by 5 bases and J by 9 bases, with 14 bases between them. Germline V gene data show CDR1 as SGHAT and CDR2 as FQNNGV. CDR3 amino acids: CASSLTMRTEQFF. The CDR3 DNA sequence: TGTGCCAGCAGCCTGACCATGCGTACTGAGCAGTTCTTC. Full variable domain (remainder filled in from reference TRBV11-2 and TRBJ2-1): EAGVAQSPRYKIIEKRQSVAFWCNPISGHATLYWYQQILGQGPKLLIQFQNNGVVDDSQLPKDRFSAERLKGVDSTLKIQPAKLEDSAVYLCASSLTMRTEQFFGPGTRLTVL.

This clone was seen a handful of times. The rearrangement uses TRBV29-1 and TRBJ2-1; 8 bases fit TRBD1. The V gene end was trimmed by 7 bases and the J gene end by 7 bases; junction bases not matched to a gene: 15. The CDR3 has 15 residues. Germline V lookup: CDR1 SQVTM, CDR2 ANQGSEA. The CDR3 spells CSARLGRGLLNEQFF. CDR3 nucleotides: TGCAGCGCCCGCTTGGGCAGGGGGCTTTTAAATGAGCAGTTCTTC.

Note on this clone: The junction shows a germline mismatch at one end, possibly a read error. The V call is TRBV5-1, the J call TRBJ2-7, with TRBD1 matching over 9 bases. CDR1 SGHRS and CDR2 YFSETQ come from the germline V gene. The CDR3 sequence is 12 residues long. CDR3 residues: CASSYGQGTGSF. CDR3 DNA: TGCGCCAGCAGCTATGGACAGGGGACGGGTTCCTTC.

This clone was counted a few times. V gene TRBV7-9 combines with J gene TRBJ1-2, with D uncertain. With 0 bases removed from V and 6 bases from J, the gap between germline ends came to 20 bases. The CDR3 contains 17 residues. Germline assignment: CDR1 SEHNR and CDR2 FQNEAQ (reference sequence). CDR3 coding DNA: TGTGCCAGCAGCTTAGCCACCCGGCGCGTGTCAGGCGATGGCTACACCTTC. This encodes CASSLATRRVSGDGYTF.

This chain links TRBV29-1 with TRBJ2-1; tentative D call: TRBD2 (6 bases). V lost 4 bases, J lost 0 bases, and 13 bases lay in between. The CDR3 is 15 residues long. Per germline, CDR1 SQVTM and CDR2 ANQGSEA. The CDR3 DNA follows: TGCAGCGTTGCGTTTTCTAGCGTCTCCTACAATGAGCAGTTCTTC. Translated: CSVAFSSVSYNEQFF.

The rearrangement joins TRBV9 to TRBJ2-7; the match to TRBD2 covers 12 bases. Germline V gene sequence: CDR1 SGDLS, CDR2 YYNGEE. The CDR3 runs to 15 residues. V was clipped by 4 bases and J by 4 bases; unmatched bases: 6. CDR3 nucleotide sequence: TGTGCCAGCAGCAGAACTAGCGGGAGGAGTTACGAGCAGTACTTC. It is translated as CASSRTSGRSYEQYF.

The chain employs TRBV12-5 and TRBJ2-5, with D possibly being TRBD2 (5 bases). This CDR3 contains 12 residues. V was cut by 11 bases and J by 5 bases, with 15 bases left in between. CDR1 LGHNT and CDR2 FRNRAP come from the germline V gene. The CDR3 sequence is CASGNLGETQYF. CDR3 sequence (DNA): TGTGCTTCGGGGAACTTGGGGGAGACCCAGTACTTC.

The chain has TRBV28 and TRBJ2-7; 15 bases agree with TRBD2. The CDR3 length is 16 residues. V trimming: 5 bases; J trimming: 12 bases; junction bases outside the gene matches: 14. From germline, CDR1 is MDHEN and CDR2 SYDVKM. This chain's CDR3 is CASSAWTSGGARSSYF. The CDR3 DNA is TGTGCCAGCAGTGCATGGACTAGCGGGGGGGCCCGGTCGTCGTACTTC.

The genes are TRBV4-2 and TRBJ2-7; 7 nucleotides line up with TRBD2. Germline V gives CDR1 LGHNA, CDR2 YNFKEQ. Trimming at V came to 1 base and at J to 4 bases, leaving 7 bases not matched to a gene. This CDR3 has 15 residues. This chain's CDR3 is CASSQGGGYFYEQYF. For the CDR3, the DNA is TGTGCCAGCAGCCAAGGGGGGGGGTATTTTTACGAGCAGTACTTC.

The V and J genes are TRBV19 and TRBJ1-5, with 8 bases aligning to TRBD1. After removal of 7 bases from V and 3 bases from J, the junction contained 8 bases not matched to a gene. The CDR3 totals 15 residues. Germline lookup yields CDR1 LNHDA and CDR2 SQIVND (reference sequence). The CDR3 here is CASTEGQAPNQPQHF. CDR3 bases: TGTGCCAGTACCGAGGGACAGGCCCCCAATCAGCCCCAGCATTTT.

The chain is built from TRBV5-1 and TRBJ2-3, with a possible D match to TRBD1 (8 bases). V was trimmed by 5 bases and J by 2 bases, leaving 18 bases between them. The germline V gene has CDR1 SGHRS and CDR2 YFSETQ. CDR3 length: 16 amino acids. DNA for the CDR3: TGCGCCAGCAGAGGAAGGACAGGGACTATCACAGATACGCAGTATTTT. Translating it yields CASRGRTGTITDTQYF. Full variable domain (outside the CDR3, taken from reference TRBV5-1 and TRBJ2-3): KAGVTQTPRYLIKTRGQQVTLSCSPISGHRSVSWYQQTPGQGLQFLFEYFSETQRNKGNFPGRFSGRQFSNSRSEMNVSTLELGDSALYLCASRGRTGTITDTQYFGPGTRLTVL.

The V and J genes are TRBV21-1 and TRBJ1-4; the D call in the table, TRBD1, was not verified against the DNA. TRBV21-1 is shown as a pseudogene. This CDR3 is 16 amino acids long. In DNA form, the CDR3 reads TGTGCCAGTCGGTCCCGGCCACAGAAGACTAATGAAAAACTGTTTTTT. The encoded protein is CASRSRPQKTNEKLFF.

This rearrangement joins TRBV21-1 to TRBJ2-7; TRBD1, as called in the table, went unchecked against the DNA. TRBV21-1 is listed as a pseudogene. The CDR3 totals 14 residues. CDR3 in amino acids: CASRTEKSSYEQYF. CDR3 in DNA: TGTGCCAGCAGGACAGAGAAAAGCTCCTACGAGCAGTACTTC.

The rearrangement joins TRBV27 to TRBJ1-1; D gene unclear. V was trimmed by 6 bases and J by 0 bases, leaving 5 bases between them. CDR3 length equals 12 residues. The germline CDR1 and CDR2 sequences are MNHEY and SMNVEV (reference sequence). CDR3 sequence (DNA): TGTGCCAGCAGCACTCTGAACACTGAAGCTTTCTTT. As protein: CASSTLNTEAFF.

The chain couples TRBV18 to TRBJ1-1; 7 nucleotides align to TRBD1. CDR3 length: 14 amino acids. Germline V gene lookup returns CDR1 KGHSH and CDR2 LQKENI. After removal of 3 bases from V and 2 bases from J, the junction contained 3 bases not matched to a gene. Here the CDR3 reads CASSPGQSNTEAFF. In DNA, the CDR3 is TGTGCCAGCTCACCGGGACAGTCTAACACTGAAGCTTTCTTT.

V and J are TRBV5-1 and TRBJ2-7, with D perhaps matching TRBD1 (6 bases). Germline values: CDR1 SGHRS, CDR2 YFSETQ. The CDR3 length is 16 residues. Deletions cut 4 bases from V and 2 bases from J, with 19 bases between. The CDR3 DNA reads as TGCGCCAGCAGCCAGAGTACAGGGCCCTGGGCCTACGAGCAGTACTTC. Translation gives CASSQSTGPWAYEQYF.

The genes are TRBV29-1 and TRBJ2-5; D gene ambiguous. Germline V gene data show CDR1 as SQVTM and CDR2 as ANQGSEA. Trimming removed 3 bases from V and 5 bases from J, with 10 bases in between. The CDR3 has 12 amino acids. This CDR3 reads CSVDSQFETQYF. In DNA form, the CDR3 reads TGCAGCGTTGATTCCCAGTTCGAGACCCAGTACTTC.

The CDR3 DNA sequence: TGTGCCAGTAGTATTATGGGAACAGTCTACGAGCAGTACTTC. It is translated as CASSIMGTVYEQYF. The chain links TRBV19 to TRBJ2-7; no clear D. Per the germline V gene, CDR1 is LNHDA and CDR2 is SQIVND (reference sequence). The CDR3 loop spans 14 amino acids. V was pared by 3 bases and J by 3 bases, with 12 bases between.

The sample holds a few counts of this clone. The rearrangement joins TRBV6-1 to TRBJ2-1; D remains unclear. With 2 bases removed from V and 0 bases from J, the gap between germline ends came to 8 bases. The CDR3 extends over 15 amino acids. CDR1 MNHNS and CDR2 SASEGT come from the germline V gene. CDR3: CASSELLISYNEQFF. The CDR3 DNA reads TGTGCCAGCAGTGAATTGCTTATCTCCTACAATGAGCAGTTCTTC.

V usage is TRBV10-1 and J usage is TRBJ2-5, with D perhaps TRBD2 (6 bases). The better agreement between TRBJ2-7 and the DNA end casts doubt on the J call. The CDR3 extends over 13 amino acids. Germline CDR1 WNHNN, CDR2 SYGVQD (reference sequence). This chain's CDR3 is CATPRDSAYEQYF. Written as DNA, the CDR3 is TGCGCCACCCCCCGGGACTCCGCCTACGAGCAGTACTTC.

This chain joins TRBV30 and TRBJ1-1; a weak D match, TRBD1 (5 bases). V was pared by 1 base and J by 3 bases, with 15 bases between. Germline CDR1 and CDR2: GTSNPN and SVGIG (reference sequence). This CDR3 spans 15 amino acids. CDR3 coding DNA: TGTGCCTGGAGTGGGGGGAGGGGTAGGGACACTGAAGCTTTCTTT. Translating gives CAWSGGRGRDTEAFF.

V usage is TRBV19 and J usage is TRBJ1-2; D perhaps matches TRBD1 (5 bases). Germline V gene data show CDR1 as LNHDA and CDR2 as SQIVND (reference sequence). This CDR3 region has 12 residues. V was clipped by 9 bases and J by 0 bases, with 8 bases between them. CDR3: CASRTPNYGYTF. The CDR3 nucleotides read TGTGCCAGCCGGACACCTAACTATGGCTACACCTTC. Full variable domain (remainder filled in from reference TRBV19 and TRBJ1-2): DGGITQSPKYLFRKEGQNVTLSCEQNLNHDAMYWYRQDPGQGLRLIYYSQIVNDFQKGDIAEGYSVSREKKESFPLTVTSAQKNPTAFYLCASRTPNYGYTFGSGTRLTVV.

This clone was seen a handful of times. V usage is TRBV7-9 and J usage is TRBJ2-2; D is unresolved. V was shortened by 1 base and J by 7 bases, with 7 bases between the two germline ends. The germline gives CDR1 SEHNR, CDR2 FQNEAQ (reference sequence). This CDR3 spans 13 amino acids. The CDR3 DNA reads as TGTGCCAGCAGCTTAGAGGGTGGCGGGGAGCTGTTTTTT. Translated, it gives CASSLEGGGELFF.